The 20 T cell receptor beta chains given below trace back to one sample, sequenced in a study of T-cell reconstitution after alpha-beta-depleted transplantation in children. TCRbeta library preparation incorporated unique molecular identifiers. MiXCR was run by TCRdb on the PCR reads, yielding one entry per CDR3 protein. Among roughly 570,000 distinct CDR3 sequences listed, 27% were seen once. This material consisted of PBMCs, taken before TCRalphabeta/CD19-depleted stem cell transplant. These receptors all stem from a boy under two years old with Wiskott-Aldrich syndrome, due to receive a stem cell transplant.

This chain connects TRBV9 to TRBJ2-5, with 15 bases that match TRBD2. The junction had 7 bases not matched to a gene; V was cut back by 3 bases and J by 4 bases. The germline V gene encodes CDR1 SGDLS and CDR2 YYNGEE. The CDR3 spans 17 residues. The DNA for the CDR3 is TGTGCCAGCAGCGAGGGACTAGCGGGAGGCCTTGGAGAGACCCAGTACTTC. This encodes CASSEGLAGGLGETQYF.

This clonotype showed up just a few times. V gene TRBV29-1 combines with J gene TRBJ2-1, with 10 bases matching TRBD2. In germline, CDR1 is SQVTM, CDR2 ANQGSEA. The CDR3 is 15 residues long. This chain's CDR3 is CSIGGGTSVYNEQFF. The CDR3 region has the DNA TGCAGTATAGGAGGGGGGACTAGCGTCTACAATGAGCAGTTCTTC.

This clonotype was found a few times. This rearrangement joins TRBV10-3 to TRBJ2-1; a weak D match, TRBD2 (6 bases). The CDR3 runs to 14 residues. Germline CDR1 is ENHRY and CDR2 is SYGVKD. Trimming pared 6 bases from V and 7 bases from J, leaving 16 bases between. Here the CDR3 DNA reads TGTGCCATCAGCAATTGGGGGGAGAGAAATGAGCAGTTCTTC. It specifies CAISNWGERNEQFF.

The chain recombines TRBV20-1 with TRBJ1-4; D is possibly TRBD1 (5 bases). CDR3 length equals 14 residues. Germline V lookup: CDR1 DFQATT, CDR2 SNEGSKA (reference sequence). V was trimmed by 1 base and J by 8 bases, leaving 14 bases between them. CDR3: CSARVGGVEEKLFF. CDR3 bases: TGCAGTGCTAGAGTTGGGGGGGTAGAGGAAAAACTGTTTTTT.

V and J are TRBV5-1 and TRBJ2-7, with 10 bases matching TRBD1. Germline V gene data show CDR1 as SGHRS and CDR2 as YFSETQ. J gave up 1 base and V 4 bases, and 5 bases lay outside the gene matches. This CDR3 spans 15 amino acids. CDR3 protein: CASSHRTGGSYEQYF. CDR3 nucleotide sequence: TGCGCCAGCAGCCACAGGACAGGGGGGTCCTACGAGCAGTACTTC.

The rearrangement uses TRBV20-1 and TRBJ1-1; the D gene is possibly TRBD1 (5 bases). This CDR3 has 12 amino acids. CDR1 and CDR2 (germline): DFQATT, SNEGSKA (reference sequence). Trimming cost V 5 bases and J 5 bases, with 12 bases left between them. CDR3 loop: CSALRRTTEAFF. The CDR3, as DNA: TGCAGTGCTTTACGACGGACAACTGAAGCTTTCTTT.

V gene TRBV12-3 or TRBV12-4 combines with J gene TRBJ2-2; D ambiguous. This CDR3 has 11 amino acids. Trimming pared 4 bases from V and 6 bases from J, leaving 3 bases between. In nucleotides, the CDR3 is TGTGCCAGCAGTTCCGCCGGGGAGCTGTTTTTT. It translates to CASSSAGELFF.

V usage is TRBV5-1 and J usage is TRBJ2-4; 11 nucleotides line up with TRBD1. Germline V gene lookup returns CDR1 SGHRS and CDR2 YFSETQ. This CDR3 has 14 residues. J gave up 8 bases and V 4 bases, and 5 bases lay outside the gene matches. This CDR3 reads CASSLGQGAYIQYF. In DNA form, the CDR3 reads TGCGCCAGCAGCCTCGGACAGGGGGCTTACATTCAGTACTTC.

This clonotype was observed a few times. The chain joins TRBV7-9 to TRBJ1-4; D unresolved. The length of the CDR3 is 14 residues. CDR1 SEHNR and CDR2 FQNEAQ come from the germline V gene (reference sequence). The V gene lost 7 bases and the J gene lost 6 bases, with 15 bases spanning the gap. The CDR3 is CASTPSGRDEKLFF. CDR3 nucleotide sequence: TGTGCCAGCACCCCATCTGGGCGGGATGAAAAACTGTTTTTT. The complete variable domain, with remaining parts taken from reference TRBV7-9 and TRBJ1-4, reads DTGVSQNPRHKITKRGQNVTFRCDPISEHNRLYWYRQTLGQGPEFLTYFQNEAQLEKSRLLSDRFSAERPKGSFSTLEIQRTEQGDSAMYLCASTPSGRDEKLFFGSGTQLSVL.

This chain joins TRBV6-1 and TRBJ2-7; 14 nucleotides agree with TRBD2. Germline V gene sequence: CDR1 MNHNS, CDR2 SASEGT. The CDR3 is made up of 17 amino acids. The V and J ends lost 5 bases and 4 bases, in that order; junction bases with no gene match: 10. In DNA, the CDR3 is TGTGCCAGCAGTCAACTTTCCAGACTAGCGGGAGGGTACGAGCAGTACTTC. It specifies CASSQLSRLAGGYEQYF.

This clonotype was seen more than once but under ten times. CDR3 loop: CATSDLGGSGSTYNEQFF. CDR3 DNA: TGTGCCACCAGTGATTTGGGGGGTAGCGGGAGCACCTACAATGAGCAGTTCTTC. The J gene is TRBJ2-1, the V gene TRBV24-1; 9 bases align to TRBD2. The CDR3 extends over 18 amino acids. The V gene end was trimmed by 0 bases and the J gene end by 2 bases; junction bases not matched to a gene: 7. CDR1 and CDR2 (germline): KGHDR, SFDVKD.

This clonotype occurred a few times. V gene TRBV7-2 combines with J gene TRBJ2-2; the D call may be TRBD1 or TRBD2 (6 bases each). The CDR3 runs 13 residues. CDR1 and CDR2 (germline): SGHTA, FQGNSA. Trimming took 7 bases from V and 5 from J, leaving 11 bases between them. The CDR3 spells CASNLGGTGELFF. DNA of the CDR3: TGTGCCAGCAACCTAGGGGGGACCGGGGAGCTGTTTTTT.

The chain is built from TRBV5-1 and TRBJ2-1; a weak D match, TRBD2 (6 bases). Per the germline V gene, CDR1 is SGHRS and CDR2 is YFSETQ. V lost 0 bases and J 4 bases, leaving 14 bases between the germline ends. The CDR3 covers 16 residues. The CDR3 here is CASSLAIRERYNEQFF. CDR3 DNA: TGCGCCAGCAGCTTGGCCATTCGGGAGAGGTACAATGAGCAGTTCTTC.

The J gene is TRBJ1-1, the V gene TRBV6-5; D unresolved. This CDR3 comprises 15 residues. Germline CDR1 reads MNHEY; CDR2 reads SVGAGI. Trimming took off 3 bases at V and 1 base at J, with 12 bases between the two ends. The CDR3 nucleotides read TGTGCCAGCAGTTATTGGGCGGGATCGAACACTGAAGCTTTCTTT. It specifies CASSYWAGSNTEAFF.

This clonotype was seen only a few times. CDR3 nucleotide sequence: TGCGCCAGCAGCCCAGTAGAGTTCTACGAGCAGTACTTC. This translates into CASSPVEFYEQYF. V usage is TRBV5-1 and J usage is TRBJ2-7; D is undetermined. With 4 bases removed from V and 3 bases from J, the gap between germline ends came to 11 bases. This CDR3 comprises 13 residues. The germline CDR1 and CDR2 sequences are SGHRS and YFSETQ.

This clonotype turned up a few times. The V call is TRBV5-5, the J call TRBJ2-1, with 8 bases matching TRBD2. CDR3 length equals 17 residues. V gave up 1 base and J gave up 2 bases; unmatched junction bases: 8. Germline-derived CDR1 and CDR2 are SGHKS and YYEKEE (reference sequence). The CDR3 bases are TGTGCCAGCAGCTTGATGCCTAGCGGGCATACCTACAATGAGCAGTTCTTC. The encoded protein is CASSLMPSGHTYNEQFF.

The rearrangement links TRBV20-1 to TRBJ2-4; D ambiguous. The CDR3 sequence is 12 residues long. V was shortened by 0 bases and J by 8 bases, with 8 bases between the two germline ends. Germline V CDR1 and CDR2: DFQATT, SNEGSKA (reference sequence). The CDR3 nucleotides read TGCAGTGCTAGAGATAGGGATTACATTCAGTACTTC. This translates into CSARDRDYIQYF.

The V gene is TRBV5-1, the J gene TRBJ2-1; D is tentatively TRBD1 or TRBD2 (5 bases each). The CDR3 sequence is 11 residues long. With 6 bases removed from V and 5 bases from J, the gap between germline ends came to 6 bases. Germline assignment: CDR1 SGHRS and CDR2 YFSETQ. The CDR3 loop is CASMGDNEQFF. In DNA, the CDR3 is TGCGCCAGCATGGGGGACAATGAGCAGTTCTTC.

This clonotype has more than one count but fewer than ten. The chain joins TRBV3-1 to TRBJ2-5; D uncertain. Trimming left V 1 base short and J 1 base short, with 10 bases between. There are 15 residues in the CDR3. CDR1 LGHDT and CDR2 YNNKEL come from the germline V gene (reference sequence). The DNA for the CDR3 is TGTGCCAGCAGCCAAGGTCTGGGATTCCAAGAGACCCAGTACTTC. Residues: CASSQGLGFQETQYF.

CDR3 in amino acids: CASSYLRNSYIQYF. Here the CDR3 DNA reads TGTGCCAGCAGTTATCTCCGGAACTCATACATTCAGTACTTC. V usage is TRBV6-2 or TRBV6-3 and J usage is TRBJ2-4, with D hard to call. The V gene's germline CDR1 is MNHEY and CDR2 SVGEGT. CDR3 length: 14 residues. The V and J ends lost 3 bases and 8 bases respectively, with 14 bases between them.